Presented here are 3 T cell receptor beta chains from one specimen sequenced in a study of OX40 agonist ivuxolimab in advanced cancers. Using immunoSEQ multiplex PCR, the repertoire was profiled, and TCRdb retains in-frame clones only, with some absent. Found here are 61,000 or so clones, nearly 85% of them singletons; the top ten hold roughly 1.9%. The sample was CD4+ or CD8+ T cells sorted from blood, taken in a trial of the OX40 agonist ivuxolimab. All receptors come from an adult with an advanced solid tumor such as melanoma, head and neck, liver or kidney cancer.

The chain carries TRBV28 and TRBJ2-7; D is ambiguous. The CDR3 has 13 amino acids. CDR1 and CDR2 from the germline V gene are MDHEN and SYDVKM. V was clipped by 5 bases and J by 4 bases, with 12 bases between them. The CDR3 DNA reads TGTGCCAGCAGTACTCCCTCCCAGTACGAGCAGTACTTC. It translates to CASSTPSQYEQYF.

CDR3 sequence (DNA): TGTGCCAGCAGCTGGGACAGAGAGACCCAGTACTTC. Its translation is CASSWDRETQYF. The gene calls are TRBV7-2 and TRBJ2-5; 7 bases map to TRBD1. CDR3 length: 12 amino acids. V was clipped by 4 bases and J by 4 bases; unmatched bases: 0. The germline V gene has CDR1 SGHTA and CDR2 FQGNSA.

The rearrangement joins TRBV6-6 to TRBJ2-7; tentatively, D is TRBD1 or TRBD2 (5 bases each). The CDR3 is made up of 14 amino acids. The ends were cut back, 6 bases at V and 3 bases at J, with 15 bases in the middle. Germline CDR1 is MNHNY and CDR2 is SVGAGI (reference sequence). CDR3 in DNA: TGTGCCAGCAGGGTTGGGGGAAGGAACTACGAGCAGTACTTC. Translated: CASRVGGRNYEQYF.